This T cell receptor beta chain is from a study of Ad26.COV2.S vaccination and SARS-CoV-2 variants. Trimming removed 0 bases from V and 1 base from J, with 11 bases in between. CDR1 SGHTS and CDR2 YDEGEE come from the germline V gene. The CDR3 runs to 17 residues. TCRdb's copy holds only in-frame clones and misses some; the assay was immunoSEQ multiplex PCR. The sample lists about 250,000 clones; around nine tenths were seen once. The treatment is: around 19 received Ad26.COV2.S at low or high dose, single or two shots; several received placebo; per-sample allocation not given. Sampling took place 63 days after the first vaccine or placebo injection.

This receptor was identified in a person between 18 and 59 years old who received the Ad26.COV2.S COVID-19 vaccine or a placebo. The sequencing used peripheral blood, collected in a trial of Ad26.COV2.S vaccine versus placebo. This sequence joins TRBV5-8 and TRBJ2-6; the D gene is possibly TRBD2 (5 bases). The CDR3 loop reads CASSLGGSGSGANVLTF. Written as DNA, the CDR3 is TGTGCCAGCAGCTTGGGAGGGTCCGGGTCTGGGGCCAACGTCCTGACTTTC.